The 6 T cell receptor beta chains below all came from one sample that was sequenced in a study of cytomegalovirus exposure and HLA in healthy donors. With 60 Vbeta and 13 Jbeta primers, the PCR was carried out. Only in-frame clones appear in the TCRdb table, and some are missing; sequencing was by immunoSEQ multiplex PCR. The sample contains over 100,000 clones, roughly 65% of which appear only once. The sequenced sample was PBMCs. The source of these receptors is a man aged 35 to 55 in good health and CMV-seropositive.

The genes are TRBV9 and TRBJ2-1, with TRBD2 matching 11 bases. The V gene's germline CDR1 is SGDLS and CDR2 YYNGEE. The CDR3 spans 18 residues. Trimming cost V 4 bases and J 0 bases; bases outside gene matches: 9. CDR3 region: CASSLGLAGPSSYNEQFF. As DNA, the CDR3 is TGTGCCAGCAGCCTAGGACTAGCGGGCCCGAGCTCCTACAATGAGCAGTTCTTC.

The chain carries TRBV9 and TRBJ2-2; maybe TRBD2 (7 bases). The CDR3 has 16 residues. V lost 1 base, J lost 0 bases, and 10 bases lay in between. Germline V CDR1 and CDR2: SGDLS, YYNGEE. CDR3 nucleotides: TGTGCCAGCAGCGTAACCGGGGGGCCGAACACCGGGGAGCTGTTTTTT. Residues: CASSVTGGPNTGELFF.

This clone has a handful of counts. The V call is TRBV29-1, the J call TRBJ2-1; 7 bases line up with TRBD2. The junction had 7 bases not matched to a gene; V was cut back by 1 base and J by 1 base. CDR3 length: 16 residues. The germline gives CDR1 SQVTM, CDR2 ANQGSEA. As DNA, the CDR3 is TGCAGCGTTGAAGGGGCGGGAGTAAGGTCCTACAATGAGCAGTTCTTC. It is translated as CSVEGAGVRSYNEQFF.

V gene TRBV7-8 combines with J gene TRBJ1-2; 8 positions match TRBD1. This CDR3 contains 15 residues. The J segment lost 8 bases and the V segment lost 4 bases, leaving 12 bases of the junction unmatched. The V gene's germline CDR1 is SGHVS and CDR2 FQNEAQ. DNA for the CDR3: TGTGCCAGCAGCTCCGCTCGGACAGGGCCAGGGGGCTACACCTTC. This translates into CASSSARTGPGGYTF. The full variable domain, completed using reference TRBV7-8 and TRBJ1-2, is GAGVSQSPRYKVAKRGQDVALRCDPISGHVSLFWYQQALGQGPEFLTYFQNEAQLDKSGLPSDRFFAERPEGSVSTLKIQRTQQEDSAVYLCASSSARTGPGGYTFGSGTRLTVV.

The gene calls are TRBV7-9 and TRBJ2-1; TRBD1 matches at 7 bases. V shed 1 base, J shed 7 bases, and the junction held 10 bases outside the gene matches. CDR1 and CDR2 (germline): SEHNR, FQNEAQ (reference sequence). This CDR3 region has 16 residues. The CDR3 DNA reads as TGTGCCAGCAGCTTAGTTAGAGAAGGGGGCGAGAATGAGCAGTTCTTC. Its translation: CASSLVREGGENEQFF.

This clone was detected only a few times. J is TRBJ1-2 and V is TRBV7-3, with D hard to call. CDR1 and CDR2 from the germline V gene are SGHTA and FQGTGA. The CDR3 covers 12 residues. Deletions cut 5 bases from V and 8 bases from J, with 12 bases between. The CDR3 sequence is CASSIRLGGYTF. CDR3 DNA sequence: TGTGCCAGCAGCATCAGACTCGGGGGCTACACCTTC.